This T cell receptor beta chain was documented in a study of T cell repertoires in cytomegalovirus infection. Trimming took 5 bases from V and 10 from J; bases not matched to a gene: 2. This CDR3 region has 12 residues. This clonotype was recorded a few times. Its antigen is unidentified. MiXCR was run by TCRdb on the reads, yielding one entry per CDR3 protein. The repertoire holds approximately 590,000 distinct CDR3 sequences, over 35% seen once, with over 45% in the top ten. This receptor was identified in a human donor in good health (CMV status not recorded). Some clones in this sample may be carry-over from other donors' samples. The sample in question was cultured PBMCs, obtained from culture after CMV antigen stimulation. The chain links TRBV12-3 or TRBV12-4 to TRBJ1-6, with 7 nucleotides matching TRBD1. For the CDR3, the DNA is TGTGCCAGCAGTCGACAGGGCTCACCCCTCCACTTT. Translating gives CASSRQGSPLHF.